This entry lists 12 T cell receptor beta chains sequenced from one sample in a study of blood T cell repertoires in COVID-19. Sequencing used immunoSEQ multiplex PCR; TCRdb keeps in-frame clones, though not all of them. The data show roughly 170,000 clones, with about 80% seen just once and 9.5% to 15% held by the top ten. Material for sequencing was PBMCs or T cells enriched from blood (not recorded which). These receptors were taken from a man aged 50-60 years who had recovered from COVID-19.

The CDR3, as DNA: TGCAGTGCTCTTACAGGCTCACCCCTCCACTTT. Translated: CSALTGSPLHF. The gene calls are TRBV20-1 and TRBJ1-6, with D possibly matching TRBD1 (5 bases). CDR1 and CDR2 (germline): DFQATT, SNEGSKA (reference sequence). This CDR3 is 11 amino acids long. V was shortened by 5 bases and J by 10 bases, with 9 bases between the two germline ends.

The chain carries TRBV27 and TRBJ1-2, with 9 positions matching TRBD1. V was pared by 4 bases and J by 4 bases, with 10 bases of the junction left unmatched. The CDR3 extends over 16 amino acids. CDR1 is MNHEY, CDR2 SMNVEV, per germline (reference sequence). CDR3 residues: CASSSGTGSVGYGYTF. The CDR3 DNA reads as TGTGCCAGCAGTTCCGGGACAGGGAGTGTTGGCTATGGCTACACCTTC.

This clone was found a few times. The chain carries TRBV30 and TRBJ1-5; D gene ambiguous. The CDR3 loop spans 15 amino acids. The germline V gene has CDR1 GTSNPN and CDR2 SVGIG (reference sequence). Trimming left V 0 bases short and J 3 bases short, with 12 bases between. For the CDR3, the DNA is TGTGCCTGGAGTGTAGGCAGTCGACTCAATCAGCCCCAGCATTTT. Amino acid sequence: CAWSVGSRLNQPQHF. Full variable domain (rest looked up from reference TRBV30 and TRBJ1-5): SQTIHQWPATLVQPVGSPLSLECTVEGTSNPNLYWYRQAAGRGLQLLFYSVGIGQISSEVPQNLSASRPQDRQFILSSKKLLLSDSGFYLCAWSVGSRLNQPQHFGDGTRLSIL.

CDR3 loop: CASSYRTGDSALNTEAFF. Written as DNA, the CDR3 is TGTGCCAGCAGTTACCGGACAGGGGATAGTGCATTGAACACTGAAGCTTTCTTT. The chain recombines TRBV6-2 or TRBV6-3 with TRBJ1-1; TRBD1 matches at 9 bases. The CDR3 is 18 amino acids. Germline-derived CDR1 and CDR2 are MNHEY and SVGEGT. Trimming removed 2 bases from V and 0 bases from J; junction bases left unmatched: 10.

V and J are TRBV18 and TRBJ1-1; D is unclear. Trimming pared 2 bases from V and 1 base from J, leaving 23 bases between. The CDR3 covers 19 residues. Germline V gene lookup returns CDR1 KGHSH and CDR2 LQKENI. The CDR3 DNA reads TGTGCCAGCTCACCATATCCGTCGGGCTTAAAGGCGGGGAACACTGAAGCTTTCTTT. It yields the protein CASSPYPSGLKAGNTEAFF.

The chain combines TRBV2 with TRBJ1-4; 10 bases match TRBD1. The V gene end was trimmed by 8 bases and the J gene end by 7 bases; junction bases not matched to a gene: 10. Germline CDR1 reads SNHLY; CDR2 reads FYNNEI. The CDR3 runs to 15 residues. This CDR3 is CASLQGQGRLEKLFF. CDR3 in DNA: TGTGCCAGCCTTCAGGGACAGGGGCGACTTGAAAAACTGTTTTTT.

This rearrangement joins TRBV6-2 or TRBV6-3 to TRBJ1-6, with 11 bases lining up with TRBD1. V shed 5 bases and J 10 bases; nucleotides not matched to a gene: 7. The CDR3 has 15 amino acids. Looked up from germline, CDR1 is MNHEY and CDR2 is SVGEGT. CDR3 sequence: CASSLRTGGESPLHF. For the CDR3, the DNA is TGTGCCAGCAGTCTGAGGACAGGGGGCGAATCACCCCTCCACTTT.

V gene TRBV4-2 combines with J gene TRBJ2-1, with a possible D match to TRBD2 (6 bases). Germline CDR1 reads LGHNA; CDR2 reads YNFKEQ. Trimming stripped 1 base from V and 0 bases from J, with 10 bases between. The CDR3 has 16 residues. DNA of the CDR3: TGTGCCAGCAGCCAAGGGAGGGGAAGCTCCTACAATGAGCAGTTCTTC. Translating it yields CASSQGRGSSYNEQFF.

This clone was detected only once. The V gene is TRBV6-5, the J gene TRBJ1-2; 9 bases map to TRBD1. CDR1 and CDR2 from the germline V gene are MNHEY and SVGAGI. The CDR3 contains 14 residues. Trimming cost V 6 bases and J 2 bases; bases outside gene matches: 4. CDR3 sequence reads: CASSAGQGNYGYTF. CDR3 in DNA: TGTGCCAGCAGCGCGGGACAGGGAAACTATGGCTACACCTTC.

The V and J genes are TRBV11-2 and TRBJ1-3, with TRBD1 as a possible D gene (6 bases). There are 15 residues in the CDR3. Germline V gene data show CDR1 as SGHAT and CDR2 as FQNNGV. Trimming removed 2 bases from V and 0 bases from J, with 8 bases in between. CDR3 sequence: CASSLLDSSGNTIYF. The CDR3 DNA is TGTGCCAGCAGCTTATTGGACAGCTCTGGAAACACCATATATTTT.

This clone has just one count. This chain uses TRBV6-1 with TRBJ2-7; no clear D gene. The CDR3 extends over 11 amino acids. Germline V gene lookup returns CDR1 MNHNS and CDR2 SASEGT. V lost 1 base and J 6 bases, leaving 4 bases between the germline ends. The CDR3 bases are TGTGCCAGCAGTGAAGTTCTCGAGCAGTACTTC. Protein product: CASSEVLEQYF.

CDR3 in DNA: TGCGCCAGCAGAATAACACAGGGATTAAGCTACGAGCAGTACTTC. Its protein product is CASRITQGLSYEQYF. The chain combines TRBV5-1 with TRBJ2-7; D may be TRBD1 (6 bases). Deletions cut 5 bases from V and 3 bases from J, with 18 bases between. This CDR3 has 15 amino acids. Germline loops: CDR1 SGHRS, CDR2 YFSETQ. The full variable domain, completed using reference TRBV5-1 and TRBJ2-7, is KAGVTQTPRYLIKTRGQQVTLSCSPISGHRSVSWYQQTPGQGLQFLFEYFSETQRNKGNFPGRFSGRQFSNSRSEMNVSTLELGDSALYLCASRITQGLSYEQYFGPGTRLTVT.